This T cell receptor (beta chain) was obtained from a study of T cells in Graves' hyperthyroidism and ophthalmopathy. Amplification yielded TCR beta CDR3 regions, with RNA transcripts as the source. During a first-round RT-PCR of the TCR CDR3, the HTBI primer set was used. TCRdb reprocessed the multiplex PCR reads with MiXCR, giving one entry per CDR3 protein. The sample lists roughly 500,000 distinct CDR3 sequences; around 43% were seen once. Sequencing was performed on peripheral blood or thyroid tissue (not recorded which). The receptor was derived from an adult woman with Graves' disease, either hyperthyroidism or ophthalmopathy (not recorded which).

In DNA, the CDR3 is TGTGCCACCAGTCCAAGCCGGGACGCCACTGAAGCTTTCTTT. Encoded protein: CATSPSRDATEAFF. This rearrangement joins TRBV24-1 to TRBJ1-1; D possibly corresponds to TRBD1 (5 bases). Germline values: CDR1 KGHDR, CDR2 SFDVKD. Trimming pared 6 bases from V and 4 bases from J, leaving 14 bases between. There are 14 residues in the CDR3.